This T cell receptor beta chain was recorded in a study of blood T cell repertoires in COVID-19. Study in general: Samples of COVID-19 (acute and convalescent) were obtained from the United States, Italy and Spain.

Only in-frame clones appear in the TCRdb table, and some are missing; sequencing was by immunoSEQ multiplex PCR. Among about 350,000 clones, more than 75% were seen once, and the ten largest hold 0.9% to 1.2%. In terms of age and location, participants ranged from about 18 to 90 years and lived in approximately 24 US areas. Participant-given clinical history determined each cohort assignment. In Cohort 3, a recovered donor had either two negative PCRs, clearance, or symptom resolution. Sequenced: PBMCs or T cells enriched from blood (not recorded which). The TCR sequence derives from a woman younger than 45 who had recovered from COVID-19.

The CDR3 DNA follows: TGCAGCGTTGGAGGTATCAGCGGGGGGACAGATACGCAGTATTTT. It is translated as CSVGGISGGTDTQYF. The V and J genes are TRBV29-1 and TRBJ2-3; 9 bases are a match to TRBD2. CDR1 is SQVTM, CDR2 ANQGSEA, per germline. The V and J ends lost 4 bases and 3 bases, in that order; junction bases with no gene match: 8. The CDR3 is 15 residues long.